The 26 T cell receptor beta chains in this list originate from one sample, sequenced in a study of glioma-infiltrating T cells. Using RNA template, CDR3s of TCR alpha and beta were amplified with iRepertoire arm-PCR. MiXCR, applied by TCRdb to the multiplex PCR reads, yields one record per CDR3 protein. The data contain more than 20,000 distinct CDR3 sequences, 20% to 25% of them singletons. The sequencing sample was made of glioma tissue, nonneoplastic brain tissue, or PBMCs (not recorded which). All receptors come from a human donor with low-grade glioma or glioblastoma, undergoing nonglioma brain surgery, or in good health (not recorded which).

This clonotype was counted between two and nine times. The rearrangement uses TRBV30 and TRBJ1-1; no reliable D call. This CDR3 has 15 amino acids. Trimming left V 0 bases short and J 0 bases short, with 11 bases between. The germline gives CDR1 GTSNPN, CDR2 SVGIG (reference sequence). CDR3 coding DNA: TGTGCCTGGAGTGTACTAACAGTCCTGAACACTGAAGCTTTCTTT. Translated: CAWSVLTVLNTEAFF.

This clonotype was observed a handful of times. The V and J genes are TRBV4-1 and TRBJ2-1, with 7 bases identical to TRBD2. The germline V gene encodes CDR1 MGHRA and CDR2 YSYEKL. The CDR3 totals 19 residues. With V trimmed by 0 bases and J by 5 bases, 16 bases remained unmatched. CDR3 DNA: TGCGCCAGCAGCCAAGAGTGGACTAGGTTCCACAGCCTAAACAATGAGCAGTTCTTC. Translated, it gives CASSQEWTRFHSLNNEQFF.

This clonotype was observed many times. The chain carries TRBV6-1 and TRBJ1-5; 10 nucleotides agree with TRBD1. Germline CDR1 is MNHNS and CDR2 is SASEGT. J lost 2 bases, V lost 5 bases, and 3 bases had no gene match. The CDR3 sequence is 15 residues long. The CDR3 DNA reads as TGTGCCAGCAGTCGGGACAGGGGAGGCAATCAGCCCCAGCATTTT. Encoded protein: CASSRDRGGNQPQHF.

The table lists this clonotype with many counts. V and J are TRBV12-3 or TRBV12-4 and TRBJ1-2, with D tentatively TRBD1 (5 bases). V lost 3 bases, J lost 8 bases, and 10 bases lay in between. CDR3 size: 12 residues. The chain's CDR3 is CASSFGGYGYTF. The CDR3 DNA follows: TGTGCCAGCAGTTTCGGGGGATACGGCTACACCTTC.

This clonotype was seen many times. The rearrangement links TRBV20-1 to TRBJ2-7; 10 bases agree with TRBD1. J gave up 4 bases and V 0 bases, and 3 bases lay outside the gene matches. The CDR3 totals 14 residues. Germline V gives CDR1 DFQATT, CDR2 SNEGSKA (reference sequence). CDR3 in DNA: TGCAGTGCTAGAGATGGACAGGGGGGATACGAGCAGTACTTC. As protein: CSARDGQGGYEQYF.

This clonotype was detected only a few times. The CDR3 bases are TGTGCCAGCAGTTTACGGGAGGTGGACAATGAGCAGTTCTTC. Encoded protein: CASSLREVDNEQFF. This chain joins TRBV27 and TRBJ2-1, with 7 nucleotides matching TRBD2. V lost 2 bases, J lost 5 bases, and 3 bases stayed unmatched. CDR1 is MNHEY and CDR2 is SMNVEV in the germline V gene (reference sequence). This CDR3 region has 14 residues.

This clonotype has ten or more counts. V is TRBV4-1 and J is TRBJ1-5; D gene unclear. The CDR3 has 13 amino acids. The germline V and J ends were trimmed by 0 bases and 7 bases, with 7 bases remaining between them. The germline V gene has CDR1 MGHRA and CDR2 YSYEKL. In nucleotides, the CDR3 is TGCGCCAGCAGCCAAGATTTAGAGCAGCCCCAGCATTTT. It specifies CASSQDLEQPQHF.

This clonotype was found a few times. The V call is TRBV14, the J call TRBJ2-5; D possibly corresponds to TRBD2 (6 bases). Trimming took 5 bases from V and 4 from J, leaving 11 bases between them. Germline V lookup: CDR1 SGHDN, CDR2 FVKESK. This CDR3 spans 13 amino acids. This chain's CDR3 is CASSFETRETQYF. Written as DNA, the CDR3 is TGTGCCAGCAGCTTTGAGACTAGAGAGACCCAGTACTTC. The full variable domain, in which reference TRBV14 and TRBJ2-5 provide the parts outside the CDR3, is EAGVTQFPSHSVIEKGQTVTLRCDPISGHDNLYWYRRVMGKEIKFLLHFVKESKQDESGMPNNRFLAERTGGTYSTLKVQPAELEDSGVYFCASSFETRETQYFGPGTRLLVL.

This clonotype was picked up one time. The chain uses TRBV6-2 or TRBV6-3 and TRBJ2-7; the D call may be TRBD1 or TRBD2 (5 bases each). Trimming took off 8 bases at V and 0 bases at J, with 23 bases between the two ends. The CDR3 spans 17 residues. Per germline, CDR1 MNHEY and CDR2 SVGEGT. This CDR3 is CASLSGQETQSSYEQYF. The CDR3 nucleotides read TGTGCCAGCTTGAGCGGACAAGAGACCCAGAGCTCCTACGAGCAGTACTTC.

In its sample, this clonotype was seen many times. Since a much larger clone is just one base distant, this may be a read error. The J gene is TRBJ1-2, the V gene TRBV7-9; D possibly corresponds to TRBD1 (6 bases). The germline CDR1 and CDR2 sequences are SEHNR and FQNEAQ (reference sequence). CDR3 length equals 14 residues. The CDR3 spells CARSLGGDNYGYTF. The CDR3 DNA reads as TGTGCCCGCAGCTTAGGGGGGGACAACTATGGCTACACCTTC.

This chain's CDR3 is CSAPGMTEAFF. The CDR3 DNA reads TGCAGCGCACCAGGGATGACTGAAGCTTTCTTT. The rearrangement joins TRBV29-1 to TRBJ1-1; possibly TRBD1 for D (5 bases). This CDR3 comprises 11 residues. Germline-derived CDR1 and CDR2 are SQVTM and ANQGSEA. V was clipped by 7 bases and J by 5 bases, with 11 bases between them.

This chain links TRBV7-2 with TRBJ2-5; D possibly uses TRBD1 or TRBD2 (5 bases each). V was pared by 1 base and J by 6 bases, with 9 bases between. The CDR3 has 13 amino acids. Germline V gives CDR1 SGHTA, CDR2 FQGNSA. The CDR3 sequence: CASSLVKGQTQYF. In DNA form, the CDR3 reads TGTGCCAGCAGCTTAGTTAAGGGACAGACCCAGTACTTC.

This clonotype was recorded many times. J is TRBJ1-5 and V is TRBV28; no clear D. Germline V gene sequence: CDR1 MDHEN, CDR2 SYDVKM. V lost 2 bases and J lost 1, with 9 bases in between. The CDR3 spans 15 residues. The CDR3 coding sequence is TGTGCCAGCAGTTTAATTTCATTGAGCAATCAGCCCCAGCATTTT. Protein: CASSLISLSNQPQHF.

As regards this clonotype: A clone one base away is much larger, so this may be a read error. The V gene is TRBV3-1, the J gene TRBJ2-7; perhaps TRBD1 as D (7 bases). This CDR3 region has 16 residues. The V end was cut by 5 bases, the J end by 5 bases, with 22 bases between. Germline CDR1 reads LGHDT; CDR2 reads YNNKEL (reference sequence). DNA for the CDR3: TGTGCCAGCAGCACACTCCGACAGGGTCCGGGGGACGAGCAGTACTTC. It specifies CASSTLRQGPGDEQYF.

DNA of the CDR3: TGTGCCAGTAACTCCGGGACAGGGGGAGACTATGGCTACACCTTC. It specifies CASNSGTGGDYGYTF. The gene calls are TRBV2 and TRBJ1-2, with 11 bases identical to TRBD1. The ends lost 9 bases at V and 3 bases at J; junction bases unmatched: 9. Germline CDR1 and CDR2: SNHLY and FYNNEI. This CDR3 contains 15 residues. Full variable domain (missing parts from reference TRBV2 and TRBJ1-2): EPEVTQTPSHQVTQMGQEVILRCVPISNHLYFYWYRQILGQKVEFLVSFYNNEISEKSEIFDDQFSVERPDGSNFTLKIRSTKLEDSAMYFCASNSGTGGDYGYTFGSGTRLTVV.

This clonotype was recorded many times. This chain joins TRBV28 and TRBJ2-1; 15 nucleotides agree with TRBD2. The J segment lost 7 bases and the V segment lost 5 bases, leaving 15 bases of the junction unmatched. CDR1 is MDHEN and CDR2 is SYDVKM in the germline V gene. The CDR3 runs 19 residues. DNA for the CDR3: TGTGCCAGCAGTAAAGACCCGGGACTAGCGGGGGGCCCGCGGAATGAGCAGTTCTTC. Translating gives CASSKDPGLAGGPRNEQFF.

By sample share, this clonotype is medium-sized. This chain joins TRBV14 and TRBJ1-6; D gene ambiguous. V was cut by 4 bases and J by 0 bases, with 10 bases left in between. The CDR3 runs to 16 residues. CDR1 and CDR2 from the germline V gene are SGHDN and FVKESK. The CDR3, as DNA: TGTGCCAGCAGCCTACCGGGTCGCTCCTATAATTCACCCCTCCACTTT. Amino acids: CASSLPGRSYNSPLHF.

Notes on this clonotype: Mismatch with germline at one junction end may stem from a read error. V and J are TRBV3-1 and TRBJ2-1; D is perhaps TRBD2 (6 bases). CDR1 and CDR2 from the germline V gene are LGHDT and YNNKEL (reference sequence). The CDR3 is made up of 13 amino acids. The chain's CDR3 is CARSQGKETREFF. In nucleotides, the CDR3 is TGTGCCAGAAGCCAAGGGAAGGAGACTAGGGAGTTCTTC.

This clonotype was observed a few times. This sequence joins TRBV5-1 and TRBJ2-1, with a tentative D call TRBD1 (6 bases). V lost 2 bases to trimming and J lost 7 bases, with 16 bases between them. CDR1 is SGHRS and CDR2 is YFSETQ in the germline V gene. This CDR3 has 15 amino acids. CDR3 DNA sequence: TGCGCCAGCAGCTTCGGGACAACTCCTGGGAATGAGCAGTTCTTC. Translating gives CASSFGTTPGNEQFF.

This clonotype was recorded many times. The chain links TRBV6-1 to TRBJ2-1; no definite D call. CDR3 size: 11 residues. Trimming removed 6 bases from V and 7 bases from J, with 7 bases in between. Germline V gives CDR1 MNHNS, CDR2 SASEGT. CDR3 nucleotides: TGTGCCAGCAGGCGCCTGAATGAGCAGTTCTTC. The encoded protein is CASRRLNEQFF.

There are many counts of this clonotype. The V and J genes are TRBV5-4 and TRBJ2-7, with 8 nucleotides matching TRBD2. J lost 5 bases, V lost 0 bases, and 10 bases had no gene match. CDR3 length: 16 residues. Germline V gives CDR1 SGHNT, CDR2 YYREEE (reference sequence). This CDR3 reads CASSLGGSGDNHEQYF. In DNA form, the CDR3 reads TGTGCCAGCAGCTTGGGAGGTAGCGGGGATAACCACGAGCAGTACTTC.

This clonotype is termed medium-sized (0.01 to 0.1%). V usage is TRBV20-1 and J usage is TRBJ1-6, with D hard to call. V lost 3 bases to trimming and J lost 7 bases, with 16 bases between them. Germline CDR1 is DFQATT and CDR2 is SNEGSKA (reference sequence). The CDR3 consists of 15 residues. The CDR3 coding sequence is TGCAGTGCTAGCAAGTTCCCTCAGGACAATTCACCCCTCCACTTT. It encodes CSASKFPQDNSPLHF.

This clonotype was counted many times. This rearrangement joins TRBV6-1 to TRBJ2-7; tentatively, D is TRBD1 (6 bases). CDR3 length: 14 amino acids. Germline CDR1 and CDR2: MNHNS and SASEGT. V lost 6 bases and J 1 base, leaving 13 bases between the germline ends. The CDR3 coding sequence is TGTGCCAGCAGCGCCACAGGGCAATCCTACGAGCAGTACTTC. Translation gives CASSATGQSYEQYF.

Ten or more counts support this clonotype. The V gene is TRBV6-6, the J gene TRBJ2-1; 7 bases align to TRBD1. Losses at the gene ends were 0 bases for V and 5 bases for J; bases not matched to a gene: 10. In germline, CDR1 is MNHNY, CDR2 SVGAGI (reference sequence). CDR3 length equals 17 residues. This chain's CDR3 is CASSYSSVGQFNNEQFF. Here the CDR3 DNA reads TGTGCCAGCAGTTACTCGAGTGTGGGACAGTTTAACAATGAGCAGTTCTTC.

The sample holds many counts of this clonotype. The chain's CDR3 is CSARAWPDTQYF. The CDR3 nucleotides are TGCAGTGCTAGAGCTTGGCCAGATACGCAGTATTTT. The rearrangement joins TRBV20-1 to TRBJ2-3, with D uncertain. The length of the CDR3 is 12 residues. The V end was cut by 1 base, the J end by 4 bases, with 6 bases between. Looked up from germline, CDR1 is DFQATT and CDR2 is SNEGSKA (reference sequence).

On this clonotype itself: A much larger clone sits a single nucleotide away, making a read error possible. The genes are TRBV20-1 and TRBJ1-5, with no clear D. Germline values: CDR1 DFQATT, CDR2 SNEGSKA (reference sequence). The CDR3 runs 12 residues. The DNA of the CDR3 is TGCAGTGCAAGAGATCCGGGGAGGCCCCAGCATTTT. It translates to CSARDPGRPQHF.